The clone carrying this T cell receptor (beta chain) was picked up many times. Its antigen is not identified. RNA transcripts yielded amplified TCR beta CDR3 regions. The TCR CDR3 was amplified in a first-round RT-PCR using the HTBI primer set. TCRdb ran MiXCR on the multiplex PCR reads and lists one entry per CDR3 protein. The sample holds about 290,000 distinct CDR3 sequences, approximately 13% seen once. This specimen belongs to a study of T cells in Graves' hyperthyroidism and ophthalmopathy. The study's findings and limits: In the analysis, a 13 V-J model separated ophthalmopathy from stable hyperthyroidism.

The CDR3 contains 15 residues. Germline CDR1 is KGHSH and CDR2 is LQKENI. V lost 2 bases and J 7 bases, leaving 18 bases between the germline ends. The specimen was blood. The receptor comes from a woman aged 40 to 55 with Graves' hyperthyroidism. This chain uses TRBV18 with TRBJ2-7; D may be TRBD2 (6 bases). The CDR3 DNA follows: TGTGCCAGCTCACCAAGGGACTCCATAACGGGTGAGCAGTACTTC. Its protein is CASSPRDSITGEQYF.